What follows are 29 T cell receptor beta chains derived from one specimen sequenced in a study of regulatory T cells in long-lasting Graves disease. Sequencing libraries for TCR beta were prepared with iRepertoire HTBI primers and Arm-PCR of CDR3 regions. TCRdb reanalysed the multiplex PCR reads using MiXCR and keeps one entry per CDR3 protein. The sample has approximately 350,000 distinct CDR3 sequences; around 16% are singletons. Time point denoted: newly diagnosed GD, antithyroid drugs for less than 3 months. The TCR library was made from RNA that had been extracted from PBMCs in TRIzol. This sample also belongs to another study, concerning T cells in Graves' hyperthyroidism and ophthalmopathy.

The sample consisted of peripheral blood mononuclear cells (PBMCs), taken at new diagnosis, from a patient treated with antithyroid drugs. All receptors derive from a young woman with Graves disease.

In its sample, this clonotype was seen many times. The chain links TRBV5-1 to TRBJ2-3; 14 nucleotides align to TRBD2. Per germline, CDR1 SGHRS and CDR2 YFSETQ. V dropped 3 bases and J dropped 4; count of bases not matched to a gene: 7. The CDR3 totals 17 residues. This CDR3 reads CASSSGLAGVVADTQYF. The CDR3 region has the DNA TGCGCCAGCAGCTCGGGACTAGCGGGAGTCGTGGCAGATACGCAGTATTTT.

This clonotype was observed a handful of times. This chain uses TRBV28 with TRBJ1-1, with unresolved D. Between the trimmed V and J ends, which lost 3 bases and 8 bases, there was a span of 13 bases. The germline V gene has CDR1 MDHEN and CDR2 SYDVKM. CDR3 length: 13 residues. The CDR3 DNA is TGTGCCAGCAGTTTCGGAAGTGGAGTGGAAGCTTTCTTT. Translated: CASSFGSGVEAFF. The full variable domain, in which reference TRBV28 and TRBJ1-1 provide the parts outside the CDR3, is DVKVTQSSRYLVKRTGEKVFLECVQDMDHENMFWYRQDPGLGLRLIYFSYDVKMKEKGDIPEGYSVSREKKERFSLILESASTNQTSMYLCASSFGSGVEAFFGQGTRLTVV.

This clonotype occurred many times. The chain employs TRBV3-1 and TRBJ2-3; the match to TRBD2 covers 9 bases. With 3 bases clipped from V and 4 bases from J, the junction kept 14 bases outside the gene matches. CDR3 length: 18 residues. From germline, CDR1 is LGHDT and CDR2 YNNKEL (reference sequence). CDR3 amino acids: CASSHYSGRRGGPDTQYF. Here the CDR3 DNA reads TGTGCCAGCAGCCATTATAGTGGGAGGCGGGGGGGCCCAGATACGCAGTATTTT.

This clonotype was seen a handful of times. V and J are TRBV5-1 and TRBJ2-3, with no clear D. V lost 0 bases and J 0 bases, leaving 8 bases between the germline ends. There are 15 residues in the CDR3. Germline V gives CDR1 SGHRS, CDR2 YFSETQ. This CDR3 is CASSLGVSSTDTQYF. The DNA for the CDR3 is TGCGCCAGCAGCTTGGGGGTGTCGAGCACAGATACGCAGTATTTT.

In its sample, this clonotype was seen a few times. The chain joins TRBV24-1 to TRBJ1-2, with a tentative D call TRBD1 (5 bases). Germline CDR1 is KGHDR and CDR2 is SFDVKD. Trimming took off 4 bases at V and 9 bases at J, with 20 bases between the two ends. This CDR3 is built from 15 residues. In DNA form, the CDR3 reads TGTGCCACCAGTGAAACCGGGCCGGGGGGTAAAAGCTACACCTTC. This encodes CATSETGPGGKSYTF.

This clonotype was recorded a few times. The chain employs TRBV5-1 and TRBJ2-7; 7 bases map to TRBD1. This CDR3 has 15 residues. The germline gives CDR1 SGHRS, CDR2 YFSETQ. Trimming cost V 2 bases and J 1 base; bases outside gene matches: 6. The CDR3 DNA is TGCGCCAGCAGCTTAGAAAACAGGGGATCCTACGAGCAGTACTTC. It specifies CASSLENRGSYEQYF.

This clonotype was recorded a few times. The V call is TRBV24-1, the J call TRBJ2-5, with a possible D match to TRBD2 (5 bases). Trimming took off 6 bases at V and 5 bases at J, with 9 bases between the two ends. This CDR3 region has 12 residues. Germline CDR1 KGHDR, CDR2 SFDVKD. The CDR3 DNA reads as TGTGCCACCAGTCGGGGTTGGGAGACCCAGTACTTC. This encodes CATSRGWETQYF.

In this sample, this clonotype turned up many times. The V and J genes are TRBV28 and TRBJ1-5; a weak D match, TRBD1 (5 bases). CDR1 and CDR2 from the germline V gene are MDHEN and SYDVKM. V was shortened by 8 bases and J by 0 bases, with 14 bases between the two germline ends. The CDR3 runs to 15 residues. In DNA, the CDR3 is TGTGCCAGCGTCCCACTGGGGGGTAGCAATCAGCCCCAGCATTTT. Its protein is CASVPLGGSNQPQHF.

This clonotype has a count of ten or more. Here the CDR3 DNA reads TGTGCCAGCAGCTTACCCGGGACAGACTCAACGCAGTATTTT. Residues: CASSLPGTDSTQYF. The V gene is TRBV7-2, the J gene TRBJ2-3; TRBD1 aligns across 7 bases. The CDR3 runs to 14 residues. Germline trimming cut 2 bases from V and 9 bases from J; bases unmatched to any gene: 8. Germline values: CDR1 SGHTA, CDR2 FQGNSA.

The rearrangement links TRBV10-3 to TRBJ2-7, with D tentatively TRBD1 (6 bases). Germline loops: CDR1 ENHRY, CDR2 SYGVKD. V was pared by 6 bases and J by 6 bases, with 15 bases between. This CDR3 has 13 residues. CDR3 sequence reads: CAIRSGQTVEQYF. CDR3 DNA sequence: TGTGCCATCAGGTCCGGACAGACGGTCGAGCAGTACTTC.

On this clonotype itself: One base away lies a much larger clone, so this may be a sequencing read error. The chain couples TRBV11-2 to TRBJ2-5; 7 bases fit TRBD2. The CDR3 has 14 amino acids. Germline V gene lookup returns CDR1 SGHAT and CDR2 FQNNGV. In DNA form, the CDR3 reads TGCGCCAGCAGCTTGGAAGGGGCGCGGGAGACCCGGTACTTC. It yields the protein CASSLEGARETRYF.

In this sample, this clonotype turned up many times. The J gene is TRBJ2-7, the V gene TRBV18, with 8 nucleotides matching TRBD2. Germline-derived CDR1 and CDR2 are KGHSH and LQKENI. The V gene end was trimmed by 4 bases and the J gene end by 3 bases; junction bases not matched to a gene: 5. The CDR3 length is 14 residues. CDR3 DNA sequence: TGTGCCAGCTCACTTCCGGGACTAGACTACGAGCAGTACTTC. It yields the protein CASSLPGLDYEQYF.

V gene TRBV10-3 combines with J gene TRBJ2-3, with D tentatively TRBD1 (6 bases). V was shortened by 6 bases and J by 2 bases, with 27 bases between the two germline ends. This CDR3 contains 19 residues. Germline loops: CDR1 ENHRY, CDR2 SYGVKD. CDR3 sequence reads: CAIRGTDSDIIPFTDTQYF. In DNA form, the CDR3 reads TGTGCCATCAGAGGGACGGACAGCGACATCATTCCCTTCACAGATACGCAGTATTTT.

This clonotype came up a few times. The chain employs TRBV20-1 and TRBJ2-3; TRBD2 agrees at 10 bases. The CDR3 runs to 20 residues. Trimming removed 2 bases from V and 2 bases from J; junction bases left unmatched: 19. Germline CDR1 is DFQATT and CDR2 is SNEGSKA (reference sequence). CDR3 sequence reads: CSARKMERGGLIGVTDTQYF. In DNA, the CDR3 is TGCAGTGCTAGAAAGATGGAGCGGGGGGGCCTAATAGGGGTCACAGATACGCAGTATTTT.

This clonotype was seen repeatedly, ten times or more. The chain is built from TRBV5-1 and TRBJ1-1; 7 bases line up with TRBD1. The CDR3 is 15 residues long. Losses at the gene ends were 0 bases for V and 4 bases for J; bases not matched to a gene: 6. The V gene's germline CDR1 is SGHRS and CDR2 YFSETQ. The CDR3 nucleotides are TGCGCCAGCAGCTTGGGAGACAGGGAAGTCACTGAAGCTTTCTTT. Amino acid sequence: CASSLGDREVTEAFF.

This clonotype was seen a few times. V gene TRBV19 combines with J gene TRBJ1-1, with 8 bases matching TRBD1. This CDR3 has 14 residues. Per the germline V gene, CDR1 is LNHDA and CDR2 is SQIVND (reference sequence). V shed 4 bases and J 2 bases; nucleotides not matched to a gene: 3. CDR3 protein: CASSTGTGNTEAFF. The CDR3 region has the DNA TGTGCCAGTAGTACCGGGACAGGTAACACTGAAGCTTTCTTT.

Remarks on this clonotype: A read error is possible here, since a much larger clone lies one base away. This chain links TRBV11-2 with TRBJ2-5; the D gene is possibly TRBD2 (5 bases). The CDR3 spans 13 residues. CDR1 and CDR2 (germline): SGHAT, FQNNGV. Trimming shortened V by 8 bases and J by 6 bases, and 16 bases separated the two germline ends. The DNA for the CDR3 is TGTGCCAGCGAGGGCCGGGGAAGCAAGACCCAGTACTTC. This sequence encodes CASEGRGSKTQYF. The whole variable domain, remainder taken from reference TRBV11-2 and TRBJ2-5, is EAGVAQSPRYKIIEKRQSVAFWCNPISGHATLYWYQQILGQGPKLLIQFQNNGVVDDSQLPKDRFSAERLKGVDSTLKIQPAKLEDSAVYLCASEGRGSKTQYFGPGTRLLVL.

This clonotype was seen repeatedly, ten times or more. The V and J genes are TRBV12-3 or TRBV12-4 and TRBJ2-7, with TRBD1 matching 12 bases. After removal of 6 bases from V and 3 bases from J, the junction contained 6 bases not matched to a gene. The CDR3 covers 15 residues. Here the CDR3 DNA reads TGTGCCAGCAGGCAAGGGACAGGGGGCTTCTACGAGCAGTACTTC. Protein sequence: CASRQGTGGFYEQYF.

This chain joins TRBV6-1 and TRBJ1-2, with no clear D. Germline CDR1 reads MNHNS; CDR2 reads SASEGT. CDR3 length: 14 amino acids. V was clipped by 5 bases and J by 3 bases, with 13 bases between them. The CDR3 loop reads CASSQQPVYYGYTF. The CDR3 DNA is TGTGCCAGCAGTCAACAACCGGTTTACTATGGCTACACCTTC.

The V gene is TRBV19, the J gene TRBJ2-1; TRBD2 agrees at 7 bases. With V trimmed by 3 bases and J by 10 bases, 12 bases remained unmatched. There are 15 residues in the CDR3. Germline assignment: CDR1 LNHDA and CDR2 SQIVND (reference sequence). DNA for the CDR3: TGTGCCAGTAGTATGAGGAAGCGGGGAGGTCGGGAGCAGTTCTTC. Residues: CASSMRKRGGREQFF.

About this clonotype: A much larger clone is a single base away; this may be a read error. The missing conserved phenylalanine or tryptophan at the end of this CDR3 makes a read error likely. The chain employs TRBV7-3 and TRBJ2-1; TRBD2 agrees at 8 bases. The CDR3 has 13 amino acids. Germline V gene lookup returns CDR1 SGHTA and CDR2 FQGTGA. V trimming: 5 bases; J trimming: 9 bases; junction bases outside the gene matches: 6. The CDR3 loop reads CASSTGTRFEQFL. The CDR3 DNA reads TGTGCCAGCAGCACGGGGACTAGGTTTGAGCAGTTCCTC.

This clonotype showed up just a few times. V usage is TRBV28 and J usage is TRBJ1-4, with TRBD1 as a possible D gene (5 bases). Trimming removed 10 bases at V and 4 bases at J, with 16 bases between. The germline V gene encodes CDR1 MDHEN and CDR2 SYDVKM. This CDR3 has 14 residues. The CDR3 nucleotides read TGTGCCACGGGGGGATTGGGGATTAATGAAAAACTGTTTTTT. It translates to CATGGLGINEKLFF.

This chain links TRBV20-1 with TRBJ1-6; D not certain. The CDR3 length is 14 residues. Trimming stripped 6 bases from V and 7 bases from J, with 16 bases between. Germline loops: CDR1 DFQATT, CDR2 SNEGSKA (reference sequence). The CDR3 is CSASQVVTNSPLHF. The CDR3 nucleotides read TGCAGTGCCTCGCAGGTAGTAACCAATTCACCCCTCCACTTT.

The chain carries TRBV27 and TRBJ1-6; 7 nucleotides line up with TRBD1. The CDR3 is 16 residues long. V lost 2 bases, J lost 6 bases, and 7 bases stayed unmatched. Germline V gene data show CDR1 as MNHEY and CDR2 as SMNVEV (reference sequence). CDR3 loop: CASSLRADRPNSPLHF. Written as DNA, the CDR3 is TGTGCCAGCAGTTTAAGGGCGGACAGGCCTAATTCACCCCTCCACTTT.

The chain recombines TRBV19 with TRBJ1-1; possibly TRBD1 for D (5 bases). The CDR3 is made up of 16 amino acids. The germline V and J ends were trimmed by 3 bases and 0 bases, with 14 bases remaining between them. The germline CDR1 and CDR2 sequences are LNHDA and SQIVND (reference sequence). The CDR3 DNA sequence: TGTGCCAGTAGTATTTTAACAGGAAGGATGAACACTGAAGCTTTCTTT. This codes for CASSILTGRMNTEAFF. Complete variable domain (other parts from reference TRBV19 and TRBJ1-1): DGGITQSPKYLFRKEGQNVTLSCEQNLNHDAMYWYRQDPGQGLRLIYYSQIVNDFQKGDIAEGYSVSREKKESFPLTVTSAQKNPTAFYLCASSILTGRMNTEAFFGQGTRLTVV.

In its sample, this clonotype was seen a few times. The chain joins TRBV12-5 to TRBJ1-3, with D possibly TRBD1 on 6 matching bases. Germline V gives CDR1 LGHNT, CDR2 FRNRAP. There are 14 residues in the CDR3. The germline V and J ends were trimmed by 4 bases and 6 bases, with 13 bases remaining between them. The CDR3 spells CASGYRGPENTIYF. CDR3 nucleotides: TGTGCTAGTGGTTACCGGGGGCCCGAAAACACCATATATTTT.

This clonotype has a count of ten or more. The CDR3 sequence is CASSRNRVQGVSEQYF. The CDR3 nucleotides are TGTGCCAGCAGCAGAAACCGGGTCCAAGGGGTTTCCGAGCAGTACTTC. This chain uses TRBV6-1 with TRBJ2-7; D might be TRBD1 (5 bases). The ends were cut back, 6 bases at V and 6 bases at J, with 24 bases in the middle. This CDR3 spans 16 amino acids. Germline V gene lookup returns CDR1 MNHNS and CDR2 SASEGT.

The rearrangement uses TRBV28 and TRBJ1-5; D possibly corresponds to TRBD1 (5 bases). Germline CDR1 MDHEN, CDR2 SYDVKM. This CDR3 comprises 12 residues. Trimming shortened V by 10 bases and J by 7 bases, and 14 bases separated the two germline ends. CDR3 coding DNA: TGTGCCATTGGGGGATCAGGGCAGCCCCAGCATTTT. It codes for CAIGGSGQPQHF. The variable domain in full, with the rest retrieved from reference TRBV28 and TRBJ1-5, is DVKVTQSSRYLVKRTGEKVFLECVQDMDHENMFWYRQDPGLGLRLIYFSYDVKMKEKGDIPEGYSVSREKKERFSLILESASTNQTSMYLCAIGGSGQPQHFGDGTRLSIL.

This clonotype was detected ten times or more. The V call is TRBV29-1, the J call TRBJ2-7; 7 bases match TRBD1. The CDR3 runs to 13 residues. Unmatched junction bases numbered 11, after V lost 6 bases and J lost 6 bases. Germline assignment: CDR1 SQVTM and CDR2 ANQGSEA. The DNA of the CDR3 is TGCAGCGTCGCAACAGGGGTTCTTAGCGAGCAGTACTTC. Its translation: CSVATGVLSEQYF.